The 5 T cell receptor beta chains below all came from one sample that was sequenced in a study of molecular identifiers for immune sequencing clone quantification. MiXCR, applied by TCRdb to the PCR reads, yields one record per CDR3 protein. The sample gives 60,000 to 70,000 distinct CDR3 sequences, around 18% of which show up once; about 1.5% is in the top ten. The sample comprised naive CD8+ T cells from blood, with Jurkat cell RNA spiked in. Subset described: FACS-sorted CD8+CD4-CCR7+CD45RA+ naive T cells. The receptor source for this set is a human donor in good health. Some libraries in this study had Jurkat cell RNA spiked in.

This clonotype has at least ten counts. The J gene is TRBJ1-2, the V gene TRBV10-1; D uncertain. The germline V gene has CDR1 WNHNN and CDR2 SYGVQD (reference sequence). V lost 9 bases and J lost 1, with 12 bases in between. This CDR3 region has 13 residues. CDR3 nucleotide sequence: TGCGCCAGTTCTGAGACCAGTAACTATGGCTACACCTTC. Translating it yields CASSETSNYGYTF.

This clonotype was observed at least ten times. This chain links TRBV28 with TRBJ2-7; 8 nucleotides agree with TRBD1. CDR1 MDHEN and CDR2 SYDVKM come from the germline V gene. CDR3 length: 14 amino acids. Germline trimming cut 3 bases from V and 6 bases from J; bases unmatched to any gene: 7. The CDR3 nucleotides read TGTGCCAGCAGTTTCAGGGGGCGATGGGCCGAGCAGTACTTC. Its protein product is CASSFRGRWAEQYF. Supplemented by reference TRBV28 and TRBJ2-7, the full variable domain reads DVKVTQSSRYLVKRTGEKVFLECVQDMDHENMFWYRQDPGLGLRLIYFSYDVKMKEKGDIPEGYSVSREKKERFSLILESASTNQTSMYLCASSFRGRWAEQYFGPGTRLTVT.

This clonotype came up many times. This chain uses TRBV5-1 with TRBJ2-3; a possible D gene is TRBD2 (6 bases). There are 15 residues in the CDR3. Germline CDR1 is SGHRS and CDR2 is YFSETQ. V lost 4 bases, J lost 1 base, and 13 bases lay in between. The CDR3 DNA reads as TGCGCCAGCAGCCATGGAGTAGCGGGCACAGATACGCAGTATTTT. This translates into CASSHGVAGTDTQYF.

This clonotype was observed at least ten times. V usage is TRBV6-2 or TRBV6-3 and J usage is TRBJ2-1, with no clear D. CDR1 and CDR2 from the germline V gene are MNHEY and SVGEGT. V was shortened by 4 bases and J by 2 bases, with 6 bases between the two germline ends. The CDR3 consists of 13 residues. DNA of the CDR3: TGTGCCAGCAGTTCCCGAACCTACAATGAGCAGTTCTTC. Its translation: CASSSRTYNEQFF.

This clonotype has just a few counts. The chain is built from TRBV15 and TRBJ2-7, with 9 bases lining up with TRBD1. Trimming at V came to 5 bases and at J to 3 bases, leaving 5 bases not matched to a gene. Germline values: CDR1 LNHNV, CDR2 YYDKDF (reference sequence). The CDR3 spans 14 residues. The DNA of the CDR3 is TGTGCCACCAGCGCAACAGGGGGCCTCTACGAGCAGTACTTC. As protein: CATSATGGLYEQYF.